One sample yielded the 5 T cell receptor beta chains listed below, sequenced in a study of CD8 T cells in ankylosing spondylitis. Via MiXCR, TCRdb re-called the 5' RACE reads, giving one row per CDR3 protein. In the table there are 80,000 to 90,000 distinct CDR3 sequences, more than 25% of which are singletons. Sequenced material: blood, either unsorted or a sorted T cell fraction (not recorded which). The receptors here all came from a male donor with ankylosing spondylitis or in good health (not recorded which).

The rearrangement links TRBV4-1 to TRBJ1-1; D not resolved. CDR1 and CDR2 (germline): MGHRA, YSYEKL. CDR3 length equals 14 residues. Trimming took off 6 bases at V and 0 bases at J, with 11 bases between the two ends. The CDR3 DNA is TGCGCCAGCAGTCCCGGGATCGTGAACACTGAAGCTTTCTTT. The encoded protein is CASSPGIVNTEAFF.

The table lists this clonotype with many counts. The chain joins TRBV15 to TRBJ1-2; D is ambiguous. The V and J ends lost 5 bases and 6 bases respectively, with 16 bases between them. Germline CDR1 LNHNV, CDR2 YYDKDF (reference sequence). CDR3 size: 14 residues. This CDR3 reads CATSGHRTHDGYTF. In DNA form, the CDR3 reads TGTGCCACCAGCGGGCATAGGACGCACGATGGCTACACCTTC.

The chain uses TRBV12-3 or TRBV12-4 and TRBJ1-3, with D tentatively TRBD1 (6 bases). The CDR3 has 15 amino acids. V shed 6 bases and J shed 0 bases, with 12 bases lying between them. CDR3 protein: CASRTYRVSGNTIYF. The CDR3 nucleotides read TGTGCCAGCAGAACATACAGGGTCTCTGGAAACACCATATATTTT.

This clonotype was found a few times. V gene TRBV20-1 combines with J gene TRBJ1-1, with 9 bases fitting TRBD1. Trimming removed 1 base from V and 10 bases from J; junction bases left unmatched: 10. Germline CDR1 DFQATT, CDR2 SNEGSKA (reference sequence). The CDR3 contains 14 residues. CDR3 region: CSARGTGGKYGAFF. In DNA, the CDR3 is TGCAGTGCTAGAGGTACAGGGGGCAAATATGGAGCTTTCTTT.

CDR3 region: CASSTAGGTDTQYF. The CDR3 DNA sequence: TGCGCCAGCAGCACCGCGGGAGGCACAGATACGCAGTATTTT. The chain combines TRBV5-1 with TRBJ2-3; 7 bases fit TRBD2. V lost 4 bases and J lost 1; bases outside the gene matches: 3. The germline V gene encodes CDR1 SGHRS and CDR2 YFSETQ. The CDR3 spans 14 residues.